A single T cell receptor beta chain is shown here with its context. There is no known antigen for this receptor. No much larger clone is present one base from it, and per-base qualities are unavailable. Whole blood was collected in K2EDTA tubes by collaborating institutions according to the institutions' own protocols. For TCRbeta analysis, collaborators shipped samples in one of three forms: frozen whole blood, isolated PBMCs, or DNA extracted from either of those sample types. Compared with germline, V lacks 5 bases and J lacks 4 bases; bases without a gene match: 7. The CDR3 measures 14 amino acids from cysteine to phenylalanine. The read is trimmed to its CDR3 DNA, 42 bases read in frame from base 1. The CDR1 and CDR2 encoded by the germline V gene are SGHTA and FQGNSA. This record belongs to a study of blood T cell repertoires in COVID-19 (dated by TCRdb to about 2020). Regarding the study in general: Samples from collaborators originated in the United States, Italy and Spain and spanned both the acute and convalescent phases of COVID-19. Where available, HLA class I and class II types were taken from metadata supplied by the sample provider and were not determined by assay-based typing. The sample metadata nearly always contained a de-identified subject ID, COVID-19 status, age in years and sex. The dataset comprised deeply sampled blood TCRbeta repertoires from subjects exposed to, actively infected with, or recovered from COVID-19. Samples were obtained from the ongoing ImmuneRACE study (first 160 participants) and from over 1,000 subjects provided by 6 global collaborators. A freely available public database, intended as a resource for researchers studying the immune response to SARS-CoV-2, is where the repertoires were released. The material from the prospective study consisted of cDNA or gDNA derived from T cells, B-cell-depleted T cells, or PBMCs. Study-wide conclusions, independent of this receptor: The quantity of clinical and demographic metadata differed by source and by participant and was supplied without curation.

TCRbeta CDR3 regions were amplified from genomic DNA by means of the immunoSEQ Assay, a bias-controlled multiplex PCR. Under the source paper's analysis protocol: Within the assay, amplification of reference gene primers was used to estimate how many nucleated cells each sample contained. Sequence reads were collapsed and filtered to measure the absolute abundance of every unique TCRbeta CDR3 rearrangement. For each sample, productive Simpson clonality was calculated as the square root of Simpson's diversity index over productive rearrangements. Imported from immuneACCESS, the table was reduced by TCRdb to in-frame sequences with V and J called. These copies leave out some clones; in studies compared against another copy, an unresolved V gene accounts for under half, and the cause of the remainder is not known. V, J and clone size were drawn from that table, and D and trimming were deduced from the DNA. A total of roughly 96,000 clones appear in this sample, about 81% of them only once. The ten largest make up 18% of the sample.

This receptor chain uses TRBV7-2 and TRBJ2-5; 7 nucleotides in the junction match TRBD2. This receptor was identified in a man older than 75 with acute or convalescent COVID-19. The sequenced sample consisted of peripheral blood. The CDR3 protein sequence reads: CASSPSSGIETQYF. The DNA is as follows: TGTGCCAGCAGCCCCTCTAGCGGTATAGAGACCCAGTACTTC.